These 23 T cell receptor beta chains share one sample of origin, sequenced in a study of CD8 T cells in ankylosing spondylitis. Study-wide results and limits: A TCR beta motif of eight highly homologous variants appeared characteristic of ankylosing spondylitis blood.

TCRdb redid the calling of the 5' RACE reads with MiXCR, one entry per CDR3 protein. Among hundreds of thousands of distinct CDR3 sequences, approximately 12% were seen once, and the ten largest hold approximately 6.2%. These receptors' targets are unknown. Material: blood, either unsorted or a sorted T cell fraction (not recorded which). The receptors were gathered from a male donor with ankylosing spondylitis.

This clonotype appeared a few times. The rearrangement uses TRBV20-1 and TRBJ2-1, with 9 bases fitting TRBD2. The CDR3 is 17 amino acids. Germline V CDR1 and CDR2: DFQATT, SNEGSKA (reference sequence). With V trimmed by 6 bases and J by 1 base, 13 bases remained unmatched. CDR3 sequence: CSAPFGSGRTSYNEQFF. The DNA of the CDR3 is TGCAGTGCCCCGTTCGGTAGCGGGAGAACGTCCTACAATGAGCAGTTCTTC.

This clonotype came up a few times. The CDR3 DNA sequence: TGTGCCAGTATACCGGGACGAATGACTGGAAACACCATATATTTT. Residues: CASIPGRMTGNTIYF. V and J are TRBV19 and TRBJ1-3; possible D gene TRBD1, 5 bases. Germline lookup yields CDR1 LNHDA and CDR2 SQIVND (reference sequence). There are 15 residues in the CDR3. V was trimmed by 7 bases and J by 2 bases, leaving 15 bases between them.

Notes on this clonotype: This may be a read error, as it is one base from a much larger clone. The chain couples TRBV5-1 to TRBJ2-1, with D perhaps TRBD2 (5 bases). This CDR3 contains 14 residues. Per the germline V gene, CDR1 is SGHRS and CDR2 is YFSETQ. The CDR3 DNA is TGCGCCAGCAGCCTCGATCCCGGTAGCGATGAGCGGTTCTTC. Translation: CASSLDPGSDERFF.

This clonotype was observed a handful of times. The chain carries TRBV7-2 and TRBJ2-1; 11 nucleotides agree with TRBD1. The CDR3 is 15 amino acids. Germline CDR1 and CDR2: SGHTA and FQGNSA. The V and J ends lost 7 bases and 7 bases, in that order; junction bases with no gene match: 9. CDR3 DNA sequence: TGTGCCAGCAATTCGGACAGGGGGCTGGTGAATGAGCAGTTCTTC. It encodes CASNSDRGLVNEQFF.

The chain couples TRBV29-1 to TRBJ1-1, with D hard to call. The CDR3 has 13 residues. Germline-derived CDR1 and CDR2 are SQVTM and ANQGSEA. Trimming removed 7 bases from V and 1 base from J, with 13 bases in between. The CDR3: CSAQPDGNTEAFF. CDR3 coding DNA: TGCAGCGCCCAGCCGGATGGGAACACTGAAGCTTTCTTT.

This clonotype was counted at least ten times. The rearrangement joins TRBV9 to TRBJ2-1; D uncertain. Per the germline V gene, CDR1 is SGDLS and CDR2 is YYNGEE. Trimming left V 0 bases short and J 4 bases short, with 5 bases between. This CDR3 is built from 13 residues. The chain's CDR3 is CASSVATYNEQFF. The CDR3 DNA follows: TGTGCCAGCAGCGTAGCAACTTACAATGAGCAGTTCTTC.

As DNA, the CDR3 is TGTGCCAGCAGCTCGAATAATTTTGCTATCTCTGGAAACACCATATATTTT. Translated, it gives CASSSNNFAISGNTIYF. The chain has TRBV7-9 and TRBJ1-3; no clear D gene. Trimming removed 4 bases from V and 0 bases from J, with 16 bases in between. This CDR3 has 17 residues. Germline CDR1 and CDR2: SEHNR and FQNEAQ (reference sequence).

This clonotype has a handful of counts. V is TRBV5-1 and J is TRBJ2-5; 7 bases map to TRBD1. The germline V gene has CDR1 SGHRS and CDR2 YFSETQ. The CDR3 contains 14 residues. The junction had 8 bases not matched to a gene; V was cut back by 5 bases and J by 4 bases. CDR3 nucleotide sequence: TGCGCCAGCAGGTACAGGGGCGAAGGAGAGACCCAGTACTTC. Its protein product is CASRYRGEGETQYF.

As DNA, the CDR3 is TGTGCCAGCAGCCAAGGTCTGAGCGGGAGGACAAACACCGGGGAGCTGTTTTTT. Translating it yields CASSQGLSGRTNTGELFF. The J gene is TRBJ2-2, the V gene TRBV3-1; TRBD2 matches 9 bases. In germline, CDR1 is LGHDT, CDR2 YNNKEL (reference sequence). The CDR3 spans 18 residues. V dropped 1 base and J dropped 2; count of bases not matched to a gene: 8.

This clonotype was seen a few times. This sequence joins TRBV7-2 and TRBJ2-4; 10 nucleotides align to TRBD2. This CDR3 region has 16 residues. Germline loops: CDR1 SGHTA, CDR2 FQGNSA. Trimming at V came to 4 bases and at J to 4 bases, leaving 7 bases not matched to a gene. The CDR3 DNA is TGTGCCAGCAGCTACCCCCGGACTAGCGGAAAAAACATTCAGTACTTC. This encodes CASSYPRTSGKNIQYF.

This clonotype came up a few times. J is TRBJ2-7 and V is TRBV12-3 or TRBV12-4, with D hard to call. V was trimmed by 5 bases and J by 5 bases, leaving 10 bases between them. This CDR3 spans 12 amino acids. CDR3 bases: TGTGCCAGCAGTGACACCCCCCACGAGCAGTACTTC. The encoded protein is CASSDTPHEQYF.

This clonotype came up once. The gene calls are TRBV12-3 or TRBV12-4 and TRBJ1-3, with D tentatively TRBD1 (6 bases). Trimming cost V 3 bases and J 8 bases, with 14 bases left between them. The CDR3 spans 14 residues. The CDR3 protein is CASSLMSGEYTIYF. The CDR3 DNA is TGTGCCAGCAGTTTGATGTCAGGGGAGTACACCATATATTTT.

This clonotype was detected only a few times. This sequence joins TRBV7-9 and TRBJ2-7, with D unclear. The CDR3 has 13 residues. The germline V gene has CDR1 SEHNR and CDR2 FQNEAQ (reference sequence). Trimming took off 0 bases at V and 4 bases at J, with 7 bases between the two ends. CDR3 in DNA: TGTGCCAGCAGCTTAGCCGAGCTTTACGAGCAGTACGTC. It is translated as CASSLAELYEQYV.

CDR3 coding DNA: TGTGCTAGTGGGCCACAGCCGATGAACACTGAAGCTTTCTTT. Translating it yields CASGPQPMNTEAFF. This sequence joins TRBV12-5 and TRBJ1-1; D is unclear. The CDR3 runs to 14 residues. Germline V gene sequence: CDR1 LGHNT, CDR2 FRNRAP. Trimming left V 6 bases short and J 0 bases short, with 11 bases between.

A few counts support this clonotype. This CDR3 reads CASSPQGQYWDGYTF. Here the CDR3 DNA reads TGCGCCAGCAGTCCCCAGGGACAGTATTGGGACGGCTACACCTTC. The V and J genes are TRBV10-1 and TRBJ1-2; TRBD1 aligns across 7 bases. CDR3 size: 15 residues. Losses at the gene ends were 5 bases for V and 8 bases for J; bases not matched to a gene: 14. Germline V gene data show CDR1 as WNHNN and CDR2 as SYGVQD (reference sequence).

In this sample, this clonotype turned up a few times. This rearrangement joins TRBV12-3 or TRBV12-4 to TRBJ1-2; no definite D call. V was shortened by 4 bases and J by 2 bases, with 8 bases between the two germline ends. This CDR3 is 13 amino acids long. Here the CDR3 reads CASSWAENYGYTF. In DNA form, the CDR3 reads TGTGCCAGCAGTTGGGCCGAAAACTATGGCTACACCTTC.

The chain joins TRBV6-1 to TRBJ2-2, with 8 bases aligning to TRBD1. This CDR3 comprises 15 residues. V lost 6 bases to trimming and J lost 2 bases; unmatched junction nucleotides: 5. Germline V gene lookup returns CDR1 MNHNS and CDR2 SASEGT. DNA for the CDR3: TGTGCCAGCAGGTTGACAGGGGCCAACACCGGGGAGCTGTTTTTT. Translation gives CASRLTGANTGELFF.

The table lists this clonotype with a few counts. The chain has TRBV3-1 and TRBJ2-7; the D is unclear. The CDR3 runs 14 residues. The germline CDR1 and CDR2 sequences are LGHDT and YNNKEL (reference sequence). The V end lost 2 bases, the J end lost 7 bases, and 15 bases lay between the germline ends. The CDR3 coding sequence is TGTGCCAGCAGCCAAACCCCGACCCCCTGGGAGCAGTACGTC. This encodes CASSQTPTPWEQYV.

V and J are TRBV3-1 and TRBJ2-7; 8 bases are shared with TRBD1. This CDR3 region has 15 residues. Germline trimming cut 4 bases from V and 5 bases from J; bases unmatched to any gene: 10. The V gene's germline CDR1 is LGHDT and CDR2 YNNKEL (reference sequence). The CDR3 sequence: CASSPRTGLTNEQYV. The DNA of the CDR3 is TGTGCCAGCAGCCCGCGGACAGGGTTAACTAACGAGCAGTACGTC.

In this sample, this clonotype turned up a few times. The chain links TRBV20-1 to TRBJ1-6; a possible D gene is TRBD1 (6 bases). The V gene lost 6 bases and the J gene lost 10 bases, with 16 bases spanning the gap. The CDR3 sequence is 13 residues long. Germline V lookup: CDR1 DFQATT, CDR2 SNEGSKA (reference sequence). The CDR3 loop reads CSARTGPGSPLHF. The DNA for the CDR3 is TGCAGTGCAAGAACAGGGCCGGGATCACCCCTCCACTTT.

CDR3 DNA: TGTGCCAGCAGTTCCCTCGAAGGCTACGAGCAGTACTTC. Translating it yields CASSSLEGYEQYF. V is TRBV12-3 or TRBV12-4 and J is TRBJ2-7; D is ambiguous. V lost 4 bases, J lost 3 bases, and 10 bases lay in between. This CDR3 has 13 residues.

The chain employs TRBV10-2 and TRBJ1-3; possible D gene TRBD1, 5 bases. V lost 8 bases to trimming and J lost 4 bases, with 15 bases between them. Germline values: CDR1 WSHSY, CDR2 SAAADI. The CDR3 sequence is 14 residues long. The CDR3 protein is CASGRDSGGNTIYF. The CDR3 nucleotides are TGCGCCAGCGGCAGGGATTCGGGGGGAAACACCATATATTTT.

This clonotype was seen repeatedly, ten times or more. The chain has TRBV5-1 and TRBJ2-1; 14 bases are shared with TRBD2. The CDR3 length is 18 residues. J lost 6 bases, V lost 4 bases, and 12 bases had no gene match. Germline V CDR1 and CDR2: SGHRS, YFSETQ. The CDR3 region is CASSLTSGRATGSNEQFF. The CDR3 nucleotides read TGCGCCAGCAGCCTGACTAGCGGGAGGGCCACGGGTTCCAATGAGCAGTTCTTC.